The rows below give T cell receptor beta chains drawn from one sample of a study of shared clonotypes between healthy human individuals. TCRdb keeps only in-frame clones here, not all; method: immunoSEQ multiplex PCR. Of more than 900,000 clones in the sample, about 80% were seen once. The specimen sequenced was memory CD4+ T cells from PBMCs. These receptors were collected from a man aged 18 to 30 in good health. Some clones in this sample may be carry-over from other donors' samples. Both conserved end residues are part of each CDR3. A D gene is named only where the DNA matches it firmly. The size entry is marked missing in some rows and otherwise reads once, few, many or a size class.

v_gene,d_gene,j_gene,abundance,CDR3aa,CDR3nt
TRBV30,-,TRBJ2-5,once,CAWRQEVGETQYF,TGTGCCTGGAGACAGGAGGTAGGGGAGACCCAGTACTTC
TRBV19,TRBD1,TRBJ1-5,-,CASRTTGSSNQPQHF,TGTGCCAGTAGGACGACAGGGAGTAGCAATCAGCCCCAGCATTTT
TRBV7-2,-,TRBJ2-2,few,CASSLASRGGELFF,TGTGCCAGCAGCTTAGCATCCCGGGGCGGGGAGCTGTTTTTT
TRBV7-3,-,TRBJ2-2,-,CASSRKGAGELFF,TGTGCCAGCAGCCGGAAGGGCGCCGGGGAGCTGTTTTTT
TRBV6-6,-,TRBJ2-1,-,CASSSTGWGNEQFF,TGTGCCAGCAGTTCGACCGGGTGGGGCAATGAGCAGTTCTTC
TRBV7-8,-,TRBJ1-2,-,CASSLGGSGYGYTF,TGTGCCAGCAGCTTAGGAGGGTCCGGCTATGGCTACACCTTC
TRBV19,TRBD1,TRBJ1-1,-,CASSRGGQGVWTEAFF,TGTGCCAGTAGTAGAGGGGGACAGGGGGTTTGGACTGAAGCTTTCTTT
TRBV11-1,-,TRBJ2-2,-,CASSFFQSVITGELFF,TGTGCCAGCAGCTTTTTTCAGAGTGTCATCACCGGGGAGCTGTTTTTT
TRBV28,-,TRBJ2-3,-,CASSLGGAGTDTQYF,TGTGCCAGCAGTTTAGGGGGGGCCGGCACAGATACGCAGTATTTT
TRBV10-3,-,TRBJ2-5,-,CAISDRPQETQYF,TGTGCCATCAGTGACAGACCCCAAGAGACCCAGTACTTC
TRBV7-9,TRBD2,TRBJ2-3,-,CASSPLPSGITDTQYF,TGTGCCAGCAGCCCCCTCCCTAGCGGAATCACAGATACGCAGTATTTT
TRBV4-2,-,TRBJ2-3,-,CASSPIPTDTQYF,TGTGCCAGCAGCCCCATTCCCACAGATACGCAGTATTTT
TRBV19,TRBD1,TRBJ2-3,-,CARDRGLRLVTDTQYF,TGTGCCAGGGACAGGGGGCTTAGACTAGTCACAGATACGCAGTATTTT
TRBV5-1,TRBD2,TRBJ2-3,-,CASSFKTSGRGSTDTQYF,TGCGCCAGCAGCTTCAAAACTAGCGGGAGGGGGAGCACAGATACGCAGTATTTT
TRBV7-8,TRBD1,TRBJ1-5,few,CASSLGAGGNQPQHF,TGTGCCAGCAGCTTAGGAGCAGGGGGTAATCAGCCCCAGCATTTT
TRBV6-5,-,TRBJ2-3,-,CASSLTSLDTQYF,TGTGCCAGCAGTCTGACAAGTTTGGATACGCAGTATTTT
TRBV15,-,TRBJ2-3,-,CATSGRTSSDTQYF,TGTGCCACCAGCGGAAGAACTAGTTCGGATACGCAGTATTTT
TRBV30,TRBD2,TRBJ2-1,many,CAWSSGTSGRGEQFF,TGTGCCTGGAGTTCCGGGACTAGCGGGAGAGGGGAGCAGTTCTTC
TRBV28,-,TRBJ1-3,-,CASSLTRGNTIYF,TGTGCCAGCAGTTTAACAAGGGGAAACACCATATATTTT
TRBV9,TRBD2,TRBJ2-5,-,CASSVGTSGWETQYF,TGTGCCAGCAGCGTAGGGACTAGCGGATGGGAGACCCAGTACTTC
TRBV27,TRBD2,TRBJ2-7,-,CASSLRVGLANTYEQYF,TGTGCCAGCAGCTTGAGAGTGGGACTAGCGAACACCTACGAGCAGTACTTC
TRBV28,-,TRBJ2-1,-,CASSRNEQFF,TGTGCCAGCAGCCGCAATGAGCAGTTCTTC
TRBV28,-,TRBJ1-2,-,CATGRGQFHYGYTF,TGTGCCACCGGTCGCGGACAGTTCCACTATGGCTACACCTTC
TRBV5-6,TRBD2,TRBJ2-3,-,CASSFGLAGDTQYF,TGTGCCAGCAGCTTTGGGCTAGCGGGAGATACGCAGTATTTT
TRBV5-6,TRBD2,TRBJ2-1,-,CASSRLAGGGEQFF,TGTGCCAGCAGCAGACTAGCGGGAGGAGGTGAGCAGTTCTTC
TRBV7-2,-,TRBJ2-3,-,CASSLTFSQSTDTQYF,TGTGCCAGCAGCTTGACATTCTCCCAAAGCACAGATACGCAGTATTTT
TRBV6-6,-,TRBJ1-2,-,CASSPDSSANYGYTF,TGTGCCAGCAGTCCGGACAGCTCAGCTAACTATGGCTACACCTTC
TRBV6-1,-,TRBJ2-7,-,CASSSDPPGAYEQYF,TGTGCCAGCAGTTCCGACCCCCCTGGAGCGTACGAGCAGTACTTC
TRBV2,TRBD1,TRBJ1-2,-,CASSRQGSNYGYTF,TGTGCCAGCAGCCGACAGGGGTCGAACTATGGCTACACCTTC
TRBV13,TRBD1,TRBJ2-3,-,CASSSTYPAGQGAQGKSTDTQYF,TGTGCCAGCAGCTCAACCTACCCCGCAGGACAGGGGGCGCAGGGGAAAAGCACAGATACGCAGTATTTT
TRBV7-3,-,TRBJ2-1,many,CASSLGSGARVNEQFF,TGTGCCAGCAGCTTGGGTTCGGGGGCGCGGGTCAATGAGCAGTTCTTC
TRBV28,-,TRBJ2-1,-,CASRPESFNEQFF,TGTGCCAGCAGGCCGGAGAGTTTCAATGAGCAGTTCTTC
TRBV4-2,-,TRBJ1-4,-,CASSKGNYNEKLFF,TGTGCCAGCAGCAAAGGGAACTATAATGAAAAACTGTTTTTT
TRBV5-5,-,TRBJ1-2,-,CASSLVRESYGYTF,TGTGCCAGCAGCTTGGTTCGGGAAAGCTATGGCTACACCTTC
TRBV6-1,TRBD1,TRBJ1-1,-,CASSGGQGNTEAFF,TGTGCCAGCAGTGGAGGACAGGGGAACACTGAAGCTTTCTTT
TRBV20-1,TRBD1,TRBJ1-1,-,CSAWEDRGAFF,TGCAGTGCTTGGGAAGACAGGGGCGCTTTCTTT
TRBV28,TRBD1,TRBJ1-3,-,CASSSPGTGGISSGNTIYF,TGTGCCAGCAGTTCCCCCGGGACAGGGGGCATCAGCTCTGGAAACACCATATATTTT
TRBV28,-,TRBJ1-5,-,CASKRTYQPQHF,TGTGCCAGTAAGAGGACCTATCAGCCCCAGCATTTT
TRBV6-5,TRBD1,TRBJ1-2,-,CASGYRGRPNYGYTF,TGTGCCAGCGGGTACAGGGGGCGCCCTAACTATGGCTACACCTTC
TRBV7-2,-,TRBJ2-1,many,CASSPSSYNEQFF,TGTGCCAGCAGCCCGAGCTCCTACAATGAGCAGTTCTTC
TRBV6-7,-,TRBJ1-4,-,CASSLRNRDSDNEKLFF,TGTGCCAGCAGTCTACGTAATAGGGACTCTGATAATGAAAAACTGTTTTTT
TRBV18,TRBD1,TRBJ1-2,-,CASSPDRVVNYGYTF,TGTGCCAGCTCACCGGACAGGGTAGTGAACTATGGCTACACCTTC
TRBV13,-,TRBJ2-7,few,CASSSVRGYEQYF,TGTGCCAGCAGCTCCGTCCGAGGCTACGAGCAGTACTTC
TRBV5-1,-,TRBJ2-3,-,CASSLSPTDTQYF,TGCGCCAGCAGCTTGTCTCCGACAGATACGCAGTATTTT
TRBV5-1,TRBD2,TRBJ2-1,few,CASSLAGASGMDEQFF,TGCGCCAGCAGCTTGGCCGGGGCTAGCGGGATGGATGAGCAGTTCTTC
TRBV7-9,-,TRBJ2-5,-,CASSSRNRAQETQYF,TGTGCCAGCAGCTCTAGGAACAGGGCCCAAGAGACCCAGTACTTC
TRBV5-1,-,TRBJ1-2,-,CASSLGRTDPPYGYTF,TGCGCCAGCAGCCTGGGACGGACGGATCCCCCCTATGGCTACACCTTC
TRBV4-1,-,TRBJ1-5,once,CASSQDNEVCILFSNQPQHF,TGCGCCAGCAGCCAAGACAACGAGGTCTGTATACTTTTCAGCAATCAGCCCCAGCATTTT
TRBV7-9,TRBD2,TRBJ2-3,-,CASSLALAGDTDTQYF,TGTGCCAGCAGCTTAGCGCTTGCGGGAGACACAGATACGCAGTATTTT
TRBV30,TRBD2,TRBJ2-3,-,CAWNWGLAGLRDTQYF,TGTGCCTGGAACTGGGGACTAGCGGGCTTGAGAGATACGCAGTATTTT
TRBV7-9,-,TRBJ1-6,few,CASSLGQGVNSPLHF,TGTGCCAGCAGCTTGGGACAAGGAGTTAATTCACCCCTCCACTTT
TRBV13,-,TRBJ2-7,once,CASSPRDRYEQYF,TGTGCCAGCAGCCCCCGGGACCGCTACGAGCAGTACTTC